A selection of T cell receptor beta chains follows, all from one sample in a study of T cell repertoires in cytomegalovirus infection. No cognate antigen is known for these TCRs. One entry per CDR3 protein results from TCRdb running MiXCR on the reads. The sample has about 740,000 distinct CDR3 sequences, around 35% seen once; the top ten hold around a sixth. Sequences were derived from cultured PBMCs, sampled from culture after CMV antigen stimulation. Source of these receptors: a human donor in good health (CMV status not recorded). Some clones in this sample may be carry-over from other donors' samples. Both conserved end residues are part of each CDR3. Each record gives: V gene, J gene, clone size, D gene, CDR3 protein, CDR3 DNA. A D gene is named only where the DNA matches it firmly. The size entry is marked missing in some rows and otherwise reads once, few, many or a size class.

>TRBV2|TRBJ2-2|few|TRBD1
CASGRQGWNTGELFF
TGTGCCAGCGGTAGACAGGGTTGGAACACCGGGGAGCTGTTTTTT
>TRBV19|TRBJ2-3|.|TRBD1
CASSIGWTGVPDTQYF
TGTGCCAGTAGTATAGGATGGACAGGGGTACCAGATACGCAGTATTTT
>TRBV7-2|TRBJ1-6|many|.
CASSSETYYSPLHF
TGTGCCAGCAGTTCGGAGACGTATTACTCACCCCTCCACTTT
>TRBV20-1|TRBJ1-5|few|TRBD1
CSARQGSNQPQHF
TGCAGTGCCAGACAGGGGAGCAATCAGCCCCAGCATTTT
>TRBV29-1|TRBJ1-1|.|TRBD1
CSVSPRGLGEAFF
TGCAGCGTTTCCCCCAGGGGGTTAGGTGAAGCTTTCTTT
>TRBV28|TRBJ2-5|.|.
CASLTQGQETQYF
TGTGCCAGCCTGACTCAGGGACAAGAGACCCAGTACTTC
>TRBV27|TRBJ2-3|.|TRBD2
CASRGTKEPDTQYF
TGTGCCAGCAGGGGGACTAAAGAACCAGATACGCAGTATTTT
>TRBV7-9|TRBJ1-3|.|.
CASSLREMASGNTIYF
TGTGCCAGCAGCTTACGGGAGATGGCCTCTGGAAACACCATATATTTT
>TRBV7-2|TRBJ1-4|many|TRBD1
CASSLARGLYGKLFF
TGTGCCAGCAGCTTGGCGAGGGGGCTATATGGAAAACTGTTTTTT
>TRBV7-9|TRBJ1-1|.|.
CASSWGQGKTEAFF
TGTGCCAGCAGCTGGGGTCAGGGGAAAACTGAAGCTTTCTTT
>TRBV4-1|TRBJ2-1|few|.
CASSQGPPASSYNEQFF
TGCGCCAGCAGCCAAGGGCCTCCAGCGAGCTCCTACAATGAGCAGTTCTTC
>TRBV27|TRBJ2-7|.|TRBD1
CASRRTGGHYEQYF
TGTGCCAGCAGGCGGACAGGGGGTCACTACGAGCAGTACTTC
>TRBV7-8|TRBJ2-5|many|TRBD1
CASSYRDSDQETQYF
TGTGCCAGCAGCTACCGGGACAGTGACCAAGAGACCCAGTACTTC
>TRBV6-8|TRBJ2-3|.|.
CASSYSISDTQYF
TGTGCCAGCAGTTACTCGATTTCAGATACGCAGTATTTT
>TRBV20-1|TRBJ2-1|.|TRBD2
CSAVGLAGYNEQFF
TGCAGTGCTGTGGGACTAGCGGGGTACAATGAGCAGTTCTTC
>TRBV6-6|TRBJ2-7|few|.
CASRQNRDPSYEQYF
TGTGCCAGCAGACAGAACCGGGACCCCTCCTACGAGCAGTACTTC
>TRBV6-1|TRBJ2-1|.|TRBD2
CASSTDRLAIGHRDEQFF
TGTGCCAGCAGTACGGACCGACTAGCCATAGGGCATAGGGATGAGCAGTTCTTC
>TRBV20-1|TRBJ2-1|few|TRBD2
CSASSGGADRNEQFF
TGCAGTGCTAGCAGCGGGGGGGCCGATCGAAATGAGCAGTTCTTC